Listed below are T cell receptor beta chains from one sample, sequenced in a study of STAT5B mutations in CD4+ large granular lymphocyte leukemia. This table comes from immunoSEQ multiplex PCR, and its TCRdb copy is limited to in-frame clones, with some not included. Of some 38,000 clones in the sample, almost 85% were seen once. Sequenced: CD4+ T cells from blood buffy coats. The receptors derive from a human donor in good health. CDR3s include the opening cysteine and the closing phenylalanine or tryptophan. Fields, in order: clone size, J gene, D gene, V gene, CDR3 DNA, CDR3 protein. A D gene is named only where the DNA matches it firmly. Clone size is not always given. Where it is, it says once, few, many or a class for expanded clones.

NA	TRBJ2-1	NA	TRBV7-7	TGTGCTAGCAGCACAAGTTCGGAACCTTACAATGAGCAGTTCTTC	CASSTSSEPYNEQFF
NA	TRBJ2-1	NA	TRBV13	TGTGCCAGCAGCTTAAGCGGGTCGAGCTCCTACAATGAGCAGTTCTTC	CASSLSGSSSYNEQFF
NA	TRBJ2-5	TRBD2	TRBV5-1	TGCGCCAGCAGCGGAACTAGCGGGAACGTGCAAGAGACCCAGTACTTC	CASSGTSGNVQETQYF
once	TRBJ2-5	TRBD2	TRBV5-6	TGTGCCAGCAGCTCGGGACTAGCGGGGCCCGGGTGGGAGACCCAGTACTTC	CASSSGLAGPGWETQYF
NA	TRBJ2-3	TRBD2	TRBV28	TGTGCCAGCAGTTTTCCCCGGACTAGCGCAGATACGCAGTATTTT	CASSFPRTSADTQYF
NA	TRBJ2-3	NA	TRBV2	TGTGCCAGCAGTCGATCTATGTTGAATTGGGCGCAGTATTTT	CASSRSMLNWAQYF
NA	TRBJ2-7	NA	TRBV30	TGTGCCTGGAGGGATATGACAGTGAGCTCCTACGAGCAGTACTTC	CAWRDMTVSSYEQYF
NA	TRBJ1-5	TRBD1	TRBV27	TGTGCCAGCAGTTCGCCGGGACAGGGAAATCAGCCCCAGCATTTT	CASSSPGQGNQPQHF
NA	TRBJ2-5	NA	TRBV7-2	TGTGCCAGCAGCTTAGGTCAAGAGACCCAGTACTTC	CASSLGQETQYF
once	TRBJ1-2	NA	TRBV13	TGTGCCAGCAGCATCGGGGGCATCAACTATGGCTACACCTTC	CASSIGGINYGYTF
NA	TRBJ1-6	NA	TRBV28	TGTGCCAGCATGCACTACAGCGGGGGCTCACCCCTCCACTTT	CASMHYSGGSPLHF
once	TRBJ1-3	NA	TRBV9	TGTGCCAGCAGCGCGGGAGGGACGGGGACCTCTGGAAACACCATATATTTT	CASSAGGTGTSGNTIYF
once	TRBJ1-1	NA	TRBV6-1	TGTGCCAGCAGTGAAATTGAGAACACTGAAGCTTTCTTT	CASSEIENTEAFF